This T cell receptor (beta chain) was retrieved from a study of human T cells and chemical hapten exposure. Whole-study findings and limits: Patch test score showed a positive correlation with PT1 expanded TCR counts.

Time point reported: patch test 1, 2 weeks after DPC sensitization. Treatment given: therapeutic diphenylcyclopropenone sensitization with weekly scalp DPC. This clonotype was observed at least ten times. Its target is unknown. The length of the CDR3 is 13 residues. Germline values: CDR1 SEHNR, CDR2 FQNEAQ (reference sequence). Trimming left V 6 bases short and J 1 base short, with 9 bases between. It was the library that attached unique molecular identifiers to individual cDNA molecules. Original methodology: Individual samples carried between about 23,224 and 750,000 TCRs, with more than 95,000 as the median. TCRdb redid the calling of the RACE reads with MiXCR, one entry per CDR3 protein. The V and J calls were not made by the authors but by TCRdb's processing. The table lists around 99,000 distinct CDR3 sequences, roughly 12% of them singletons.

The gene calls are TRBV7-9 and TRBJ1-1; D remains unclear. The sample in question was whole blood, obtained in connection with sensitization to the hapten diphenylcyclopropenone (DPC). The sequence was obtained from a woman between 40 and 55 years old with alopecia areata. Some clones in this sample may be carry-over from other donors' samples. The DNA of the CDR3 is TGTGCCAGCAGGTTGGACGGGAACACTGAAGCTTTCTTT. It codes for CASRLDGNTEAFF.